The 5 T cell receptor beta chains below all came from one sample that was sequenced in a study of blood T cell repertoires in COVID-19. Method: immunoSEQ multiplex PCR; TCRdb's copy keeps in-frame clones and lacks some. The top ten clones hold roughly 13% of a sample with hundreds of thousands of clones, around 88% of them seen once. The sample taken for sequencing was peripheral blood. All receptors come from a woman in her fifties or sixties with COVID-19, enrolled during active disease.

This clone has more than one count but fewer than ten. The genes are TRBV9 and TRBJ1-5; TRBD1 aligns across 7 bases. This CDR3 is built from 14 residues. V gave up 3 bases and J gave up 2 bases; unmatched junction bases: 2. The germline V gene has CDR1 SGDLS and CDR2 YYNGEE. The DNA for the CDR3 is TGTGCCAGCAGCGGACAGGGCGGCAATCAGCCCCAGCATTTT. Its protein product is CASSGQGGNQPQHF.

The rearrangement links TRBV2 to TRBJ2-3; 9 positions agree with TRBD2. CDR3 size: 16 residues. Germline V gene data show CDR1 as SNHLY and CDR2 as FYNNEI. The junction had 10 bases not matched to a gene; V was cut back by 3 bases and J by 6 bases. The CDR3 nucleotides read TGTGCCAGCAGTGAGGGCAGAAGCGGGGGGTCCGATACGCAGTATTTT. This codes for CASSEGRSGGSDTQYF.

The rearrangement links TRBV28 to TRBJ1-5, with D possibly TRBD1 on 5 matching bases. Germline-derived CDR1 and CDR2 are MDHEN and SYDVKM. V was trimmed by 6 bases and J by 4 bases, leaving 16 bases between them. The CDR3 spans 15 residues. The CDR3, as DNA: TGTGCCAGCAGCATAGTGCAGGGCGGAAATCAGCCCCAGCATTTT. Translated: CASSIVQGGNQPQHF.

The chain carries TRBV2 and TRBJ1-5; 7 bases fit TRBD1. V shed 7 bases, J shed 4 bases, and the junction held 4 bases outside the gene matches. CDR1 SNHLY and CDR2 FYNNEI come from the germline V gene. The CDR3 runs to 13 residues. The DNA of the CDR3 is TGTGCCAGCAAACTACAGGGGAATCAGCCCCAGCATTTT. It translates to CASKLQGNQPQHF.

The chain carries TRBV2 and TRBJ2-7; tentatively, D is TRBD2 (5 bases). CDR3 length equals 14 residues. Trimming removed 2 bases at V and 5 bases at J, with 13 bases between. CDR1 is SNHLY, CDR2 FYNNEI, per germline. CDR3: CASSELGYGDEQYF. DNA of the CDR3: TGTGCCAGCAGTGAACTTGGCTACGGGGACGAGCAGTACTTC.